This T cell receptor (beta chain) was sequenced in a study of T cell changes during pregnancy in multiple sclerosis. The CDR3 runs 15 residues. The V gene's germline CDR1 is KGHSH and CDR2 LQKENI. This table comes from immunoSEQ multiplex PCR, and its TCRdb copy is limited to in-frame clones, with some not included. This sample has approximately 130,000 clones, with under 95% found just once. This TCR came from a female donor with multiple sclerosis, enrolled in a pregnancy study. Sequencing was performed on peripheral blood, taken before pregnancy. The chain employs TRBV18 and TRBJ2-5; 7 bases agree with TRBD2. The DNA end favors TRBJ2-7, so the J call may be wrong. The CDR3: CASSPGTTHDREQYF. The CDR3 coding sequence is TGTGCCAGCTCACCTGGGACTACGCACGACCGCGAGCAGTACTTC.